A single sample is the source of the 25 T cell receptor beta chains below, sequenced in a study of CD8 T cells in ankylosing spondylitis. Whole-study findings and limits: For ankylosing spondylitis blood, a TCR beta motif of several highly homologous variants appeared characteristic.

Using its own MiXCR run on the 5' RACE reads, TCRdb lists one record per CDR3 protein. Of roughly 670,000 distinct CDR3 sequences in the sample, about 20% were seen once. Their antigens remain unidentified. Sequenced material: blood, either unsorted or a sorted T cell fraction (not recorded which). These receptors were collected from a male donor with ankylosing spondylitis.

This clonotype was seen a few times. The CDR3 coding sequence is TGTGCCAGCAGCACGGGACAATCGGGCACTGAAGCTTTCTTT. This gives the protein CASSTGQSGTEAFF. The chain employs TRBV11-1 and TRBJ1-1, with D perhaps TRBD1 (6 bases). V lost 5 bases and J lost 4, with 14 bases in between. This CDR3 has 14 residues. CDR1 and CDR2 from the germline V gene are SGHAT and FQDESV (reference sequence). The whole variable domain, filled in from reference TRBV11-1 and TRBJ1-1, reads EAEVAQSPRYKITEKSQAVAFWCDPISGHATLYWYRQILGQGPELLVQFQDESVVDDSQLPKDRFSAERLKGVDSTLKIQPAELGDSAMYLCASSTGQSGTEAFFGQGTRLTVV.

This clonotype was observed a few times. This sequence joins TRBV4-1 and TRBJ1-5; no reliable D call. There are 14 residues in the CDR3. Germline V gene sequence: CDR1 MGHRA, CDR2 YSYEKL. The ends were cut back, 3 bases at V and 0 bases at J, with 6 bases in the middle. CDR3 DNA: TGCGCCAGCAGCCAGCAAGCTAGCAATCAGCCCCAGCATTTT. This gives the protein CASSQQASNQPQHF.

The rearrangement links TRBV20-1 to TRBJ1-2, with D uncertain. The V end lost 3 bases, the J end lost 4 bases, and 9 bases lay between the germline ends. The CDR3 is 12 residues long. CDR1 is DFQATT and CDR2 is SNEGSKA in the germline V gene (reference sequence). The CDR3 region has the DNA TGCAGTGCTAGTAGGGCCGGCTATGGCTACACCTTC. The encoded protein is CSASRAGYGYTF.

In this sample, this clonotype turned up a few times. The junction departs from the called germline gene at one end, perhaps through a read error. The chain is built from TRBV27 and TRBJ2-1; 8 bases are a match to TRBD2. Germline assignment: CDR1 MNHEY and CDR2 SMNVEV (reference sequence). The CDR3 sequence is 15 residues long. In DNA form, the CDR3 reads TGTGCCAGCAGTGCGTCCGGGGGGGGGTACAGTGAGCAGTTCTTC. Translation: CASSASGGGYSEQFF.

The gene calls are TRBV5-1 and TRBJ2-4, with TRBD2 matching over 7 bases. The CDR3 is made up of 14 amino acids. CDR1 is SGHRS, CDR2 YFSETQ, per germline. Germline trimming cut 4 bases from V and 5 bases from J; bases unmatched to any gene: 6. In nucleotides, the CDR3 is TGCGCCAGCAGCCGGGGCGGGGGTGAAAACATTCAGTACTTC. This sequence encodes CASSRGGGENIQYF.

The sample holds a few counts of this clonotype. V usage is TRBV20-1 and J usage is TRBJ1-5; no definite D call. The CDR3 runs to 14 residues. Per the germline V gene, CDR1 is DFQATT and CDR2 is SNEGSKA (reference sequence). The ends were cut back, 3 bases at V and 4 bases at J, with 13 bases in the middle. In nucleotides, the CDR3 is TGCAGTGCTAGCCCTACAGAGGGAAATCAGCCCCAGCATTTT. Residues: CSASPTEGNQPQHF.

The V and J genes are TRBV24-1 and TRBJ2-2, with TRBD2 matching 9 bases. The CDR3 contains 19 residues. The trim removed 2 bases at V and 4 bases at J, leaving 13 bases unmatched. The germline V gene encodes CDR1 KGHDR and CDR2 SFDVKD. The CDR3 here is CATSDSPSGKRAPTGELFF. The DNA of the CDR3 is TGTGCCACCAGTGATTCCCCTAGCGGGAAGAGGGCCCCCACCGGGGAGCTGTTTTTT.

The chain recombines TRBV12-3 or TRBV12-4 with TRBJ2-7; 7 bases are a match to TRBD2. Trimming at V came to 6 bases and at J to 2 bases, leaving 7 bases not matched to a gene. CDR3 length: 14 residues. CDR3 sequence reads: CASRNSGPTYEQYF. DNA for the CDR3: TGTGCCAGCAGAAATAGCGGGCCAACCTACGAGCAGTACTTC.

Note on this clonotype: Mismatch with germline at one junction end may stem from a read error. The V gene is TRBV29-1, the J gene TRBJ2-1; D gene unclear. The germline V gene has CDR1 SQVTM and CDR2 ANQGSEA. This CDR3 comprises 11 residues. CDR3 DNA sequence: TGCAGCGTTTCGGGCAACAATGAGCAGATCTTC. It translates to CSVSGNNEQIF.

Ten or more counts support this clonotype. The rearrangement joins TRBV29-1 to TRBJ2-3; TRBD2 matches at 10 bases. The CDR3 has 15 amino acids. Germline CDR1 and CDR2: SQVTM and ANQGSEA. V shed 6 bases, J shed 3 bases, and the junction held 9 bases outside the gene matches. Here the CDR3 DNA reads TGCAGCGTCCCGGAAGCGGGAGGGTCGACAGATACGCAGTATTTT. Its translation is CSVPEAGGSTDTQYF.

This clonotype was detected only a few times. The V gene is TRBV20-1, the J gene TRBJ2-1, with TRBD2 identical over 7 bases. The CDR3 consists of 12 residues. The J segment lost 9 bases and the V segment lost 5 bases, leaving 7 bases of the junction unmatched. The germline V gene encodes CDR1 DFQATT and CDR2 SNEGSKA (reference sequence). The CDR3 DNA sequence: TGCAGTGCTCCCCCGGGGGGAAGTGAGCAGTTCTTC. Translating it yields CSAPPGGSEQFF.

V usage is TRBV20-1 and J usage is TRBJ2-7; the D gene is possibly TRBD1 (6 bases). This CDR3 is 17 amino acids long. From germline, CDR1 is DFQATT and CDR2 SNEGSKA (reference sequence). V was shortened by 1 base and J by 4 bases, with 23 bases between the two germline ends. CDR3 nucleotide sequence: TGCAGTGCTAGAGTCCCTGGGGGCCGGGGTCCGGAGTACGAGCAGTACTTC. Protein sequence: CSARVPGGRGPEYEQYF.

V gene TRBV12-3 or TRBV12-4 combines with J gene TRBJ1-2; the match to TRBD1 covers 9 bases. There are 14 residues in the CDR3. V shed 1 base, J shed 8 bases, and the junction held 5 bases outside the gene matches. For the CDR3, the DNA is TGTGCCAGCAGTTTAGGGGGACAGGGTGGAGGCTACACCTTC. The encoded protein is CASSLGGQGGGYTF.

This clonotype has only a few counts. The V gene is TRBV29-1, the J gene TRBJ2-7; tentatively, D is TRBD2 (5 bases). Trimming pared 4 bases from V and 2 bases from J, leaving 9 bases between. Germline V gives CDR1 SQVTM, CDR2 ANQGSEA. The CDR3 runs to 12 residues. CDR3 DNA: TGCAGCGTTGGACTATCGGCCTACGAGCAGTACTTC. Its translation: CSVGLSAYEQYF.

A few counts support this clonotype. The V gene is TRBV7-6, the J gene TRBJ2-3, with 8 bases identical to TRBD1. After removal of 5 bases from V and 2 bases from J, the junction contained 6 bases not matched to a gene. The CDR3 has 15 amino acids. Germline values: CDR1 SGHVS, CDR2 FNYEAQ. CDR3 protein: CASSPTGVNTDTQYF. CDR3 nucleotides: TGTGCCAGCAGCCCGACAGGGGTAAACACAGATACGCAGTATTTT. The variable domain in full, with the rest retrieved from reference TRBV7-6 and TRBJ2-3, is GAGVSQSPRYKVTKRGQDVALRCDPISGHVSLYWYRQALGQGPEFLTYFNYEAQQDKSGLPNDRFSAERPEGSISTLTIQRTEQRDSAMYRCASSPTGVNTDTQYFGPGTRLTVL.

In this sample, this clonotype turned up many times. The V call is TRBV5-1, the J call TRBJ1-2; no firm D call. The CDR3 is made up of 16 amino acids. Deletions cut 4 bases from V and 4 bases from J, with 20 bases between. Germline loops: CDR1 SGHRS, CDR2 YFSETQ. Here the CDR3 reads CASSLNPGDPLYGYTF. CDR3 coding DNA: TGCGCCAGCAGCCTAAATCCTGGAGATCCGCTCTATGGCTACACCTTC.

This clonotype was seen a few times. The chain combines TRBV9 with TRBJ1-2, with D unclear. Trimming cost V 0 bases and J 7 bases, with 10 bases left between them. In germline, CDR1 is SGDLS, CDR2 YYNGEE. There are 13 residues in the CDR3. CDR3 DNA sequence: TGTGCCAGCAGCGTAGTGGAGGGTTTTGGCTACACCTTC. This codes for CASSVVEGFGYTF.

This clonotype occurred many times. This CDR3 is CASSTFPSSGAYEQYF. CDR3 DNA sequence: TGTGCCAGCAGTACCTTTCCCTCTAGCGGTGCCTACGAGCAGTACTTC. This chain links TRBV12-3 or TRBV12-4 with TRBJ2-7; 7 bases are a match to TRBD2. The CDR3 sequence is 16 residues long. V trimming: 5 bases; J trimming: 2 bases; junction bases outside the gene matches: 12.

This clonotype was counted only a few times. This CDR3 is CASSLDPVTDGELFF. CDR3 DNA: TGTGCCAGCAGCTTGGATCCGGTCACGGACGGGGAGCTGTTTTTT. This rearrangement joins TRBV5-4 to TRBJ2-2; no reliable D call. The V gene lost 0 bases and the J gene lost 7 bases, with 13 bases spanning the gap. The CDR3 has 15 amino acids. Germline V gene sequence: CDR1 SGHNT, CDR2 YYREEE (reference sequence).

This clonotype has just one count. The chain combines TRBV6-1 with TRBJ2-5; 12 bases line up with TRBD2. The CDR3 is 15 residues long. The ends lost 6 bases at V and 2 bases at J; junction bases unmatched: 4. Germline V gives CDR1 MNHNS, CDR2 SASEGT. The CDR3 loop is CASSGLAGLQETQYF. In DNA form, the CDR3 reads TGTGCCAGCAGCGGACTAGCGGGATTGCAAGAGACCCAGTACTTC.

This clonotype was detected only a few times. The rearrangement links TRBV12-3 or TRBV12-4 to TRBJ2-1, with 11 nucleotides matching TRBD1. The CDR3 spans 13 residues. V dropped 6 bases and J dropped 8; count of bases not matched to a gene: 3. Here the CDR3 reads CASRGQGDYEQFF. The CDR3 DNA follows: TGTGCCAGCAGGGGACAGGGGGATTATGAGCAGTTCTTC.

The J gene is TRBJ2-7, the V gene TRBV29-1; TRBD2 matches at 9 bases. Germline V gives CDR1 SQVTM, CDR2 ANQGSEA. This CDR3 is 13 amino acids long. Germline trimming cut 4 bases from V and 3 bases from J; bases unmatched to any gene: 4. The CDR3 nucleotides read TGCAGCGTTGCGACTAGCGGATACTACGAGCAGTACTTC. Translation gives CSVATSGYYEQYF.

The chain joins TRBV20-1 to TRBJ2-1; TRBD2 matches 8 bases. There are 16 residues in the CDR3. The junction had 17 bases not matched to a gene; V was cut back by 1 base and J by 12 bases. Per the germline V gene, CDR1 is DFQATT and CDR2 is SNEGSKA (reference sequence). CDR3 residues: CSARAAKVAGFFGQFF. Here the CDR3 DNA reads TGCAGTGCTAGAGCCGCGAAGGTAGCGGGATTTTTTGGGCAGTTCTTC.

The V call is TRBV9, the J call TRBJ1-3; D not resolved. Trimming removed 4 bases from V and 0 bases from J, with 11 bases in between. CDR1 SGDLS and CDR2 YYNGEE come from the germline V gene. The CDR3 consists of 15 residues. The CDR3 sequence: CASSPRAVSGNTIYF. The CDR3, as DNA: TGTGCCAGCAGCCCTCGGGCCGTCTCTGGAAACACCATATATTTT.

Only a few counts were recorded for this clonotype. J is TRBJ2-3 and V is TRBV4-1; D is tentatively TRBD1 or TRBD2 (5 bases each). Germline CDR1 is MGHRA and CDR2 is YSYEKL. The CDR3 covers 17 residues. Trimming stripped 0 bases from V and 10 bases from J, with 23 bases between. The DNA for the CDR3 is TGCGCCAGCAGCCAAGAGGGGCGTCTAGCAGGGCGGAGTGCGCAGTATTTT. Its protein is CASSQEGRLAGRSAQYF.